A single sample is the source of the 29 T cell receptor beta chains below, sequenced in a study of blood T cell repertoires in COVID-19. Assay used: immunoSEQ multiplex PCR; TCRdb lists only in-frame clones, some missing. The sample records 250,000 to 300,000 clones, over 75% being singletons. Sequencing used peripheral blood. All receptors come from a woman in her fifties or sixties with acute or convalescent COVID-19.

V and J are TRBV27 and TRBJ2-2; 7 positions agree with TRBD1. From germline, CDR1 is MNHEY and CDR2 SMNVEV (reference sequence). CDR3 size: 15 residues. The junction had 3 bases not matched to a gene; V was cut back by 3 bases and J by 2 bases. The chain's CDR3 is CASSLYRGNTGELFF. CDR3 coding DNA: TGTGCCAGCAGTTTGTACAGGGGAAACACCGGGGAGCTGTTTTTT.

J is TRBJ1-2 and V is TRBV6-5; 9 nucleotides align to TRBD1. CDR3 length equals 15 residues. The J segment lost 6 bases and the V segment lost 4 bases, leaving 9 bases of the junction unmatched. Germline CDR1 and CDR2: MNHEY and SVGAGI. In DNA, the CDR3 is TGTGCCAGCAGTTCACCACCGGACAGGGGCAATGGCTACACCTTC. This encodes CASSSPPDRGNGYTF.

The CDR3 loop is CATSDRPSSGRNTDTQYF. The CDR3 DNA is TGTGCCACCAGTGACCGACCGTCTAGCGGGAGGAACACAGATACGCAGTATTTT. The chain links TRBV24-1 to TRBJ2-3; 11 nucleotides align to TRBD2. The V segment lost 4 bases and the J segment 2 bases; nucleotides outside the gene matches: 10. This CDR3 comprises 18 residues. CDR1 and CDR2 (germline): KGHDR, SFDVKD.

The chain links TRBV5-1 to TRBJ2-7; maybe TRBD2 (5 bases). The V end lost 0 bases, the J end lost 4 bases, and 17 bases lay between the germline ends. Germline V gene sequence: CDR1 SGHRS, CDR2 YFSETQ. The length of the CDR3 is 16 residues. In DNA, the CDR3 is TGCGCCAGCAGCTTGGTTGAGAGGGCAGGACCTTACGAGCAGTACTTC. This encodes CASSLVERAGPYEQYF. The variable domain in full, with the rest retrieved from reference TRBV5-1 and TRBJ2-7, is KAGVTQTPRYLIKTRGQQVTLSCSPISGHRSVSWYQQTPGQGLQFLFEYFSETQRNKGNFPGRFSGRQFSNSRSEMNVSTLELGDSALYLCASSLVERAGPYEQYFGPGTRLTVT.

The chain couples TRBV5-3 to TRBJ2-7; 8 bases fit TRBD2. TRBV5-3 is treated as an ORF (open reading frame) with a function not yet certain. V shed 8 bases, J shed 6 bases, and the junction held 13 bases outside the gene matches. This CDR3 is built from 14 residues. The CDR3 nucleotides read TGTGCCAGGAGGAGGTACGGGGGGGCCGGCGAGCAGTACTTC. Its translation is CARRRYGGAGEQYF.

V and J are TRBV19 and TRBJ1-2, with 10 bases lining up with TRBD1. The CDR3 length is 16 residues. Looked up from germline, CDR1 is LNHDA and CDR2 is SQIVND (reference sequence). Trimming at V came to 3 bases and at J to 6 bases, leaving 10 bases not matched to a gene. CDR3 bases: TGTGCCAGTAGTATTCGTCGTGGACAGGGGGGAAATGGCTACACCTTC. As protein: CASSIRRGQGGNGYTF.

The V and J genes are TRBV5-4 and TRBJ2-7; a weak D match, TRBD2 (5 bases). Germline V CDR1 and CDR2: SGHNT, YYREEE (reference sequence). Trimming pared 0 bases from V and 3 bases from J, leaving 10 bases between. This CDR3 has 14 residues. CDR3 DNA: TGTGCCAGCAGCTTGGCTCCGGGAAGCTACGAGCAGTACTTC. Translated, it gives CASSLAPGSYEQYF.

This chain joins TRBV9 and TRBJ1-4; no definite D call. Germline CDR1 SGDLS, CDR2 YYNGEE. Deletions cut 0 bases from V and 3 bases from J, with 12 bases between. This CDR3 is 16 amino acids long. CDR3 region: CASSVAPASSNEKLFF. The CDR3 DNA follows: TGTGCCAGCAGCGTAGCCCCAGCGTCCTCTAATGAAAAACTGTTTTTT.

This clone was seen once. The J gene is TRBJ1-6, the V gene TRBV7-8; perhaps TRBD1 as D (6 bases). The germline V gene encodes CDR1 SGHVS and CDR2 FQNEAQ. The CDR3 runs 15 residues. V dropped 6 bases and J dropped 8 bases, with 17 bases sitting between them. The CDR3 sequence: CASSRLGGVDSPLHF. CDR3 nucleotides: TGTGCCAGCAGTCGACTAGGGGGGGTTGATTCACCCCTCCACTTT.

The chain is built from TRBV4-1 and TRBJ1-3; D not certain. The CDR3 covers 15 residues. CDR1 is MGHRA and CDR2 is YSYEKL in the germline V gene. V was pared by 3 bases and J by 4 bases, with 13 bases between. CDR3: CASSQARGRGNTIYF. In nucleotides, the CDR3 is TGCGCCAGCAGCCAGGCTCGGGGTCGCGGAAACACCATATATTTT.

The rearrangement uses TRBV5-5 and TRBJ2-7; 7 bases line up with TRBD1. The length of the CDR3 is 15 residues. V gave up 4 bases and J gave up 3 bases; unmatched junction bases: 10. Germline V gene sequence: CDR1 SGHKS, CDR2 YYEKEE (reference sequence). This chain's CDR3 is CASSPGPGQIYEQYF. The CDR3 coding sequence is TGTGCCAGCAGCCCCGGTCCGGGACAGATCTACGAGCAGTACTTC.

The chain couples TRBV2 to TRBJ2-7; 8 bases match TRBD2. Germline values: CDR1 SNHLY, CDR2 FYNNEI. The CDR3 totals 11 residues. With 8 bases clipped from V and 9 bases from J, the junction kept 6 bases outside the gene matches. CDR3 nucleotide sequence: TGTGCCAGCGGGCTAGCGGGCCGGCAGTACTTC. Residues: CASGLAGRQYF.

The chain combines TRBV7-8 with TRBJ2-7; a possible D gene is TRBD1 (6 bases). Trimming shortened V by 0 bases and J by 5 bases, and 17 bases separated the two germline ends. CDR1 and CDR2 (germline): SGHVS, FQNEAQ. CDR3 size: 16 residues. The CDR3 DNA sequence: TGTGCCAGCAGCTTAGCGCAGGGGTATTCTCCCCACGAGCAGTACTTC. Its protein product is CASSLAQGYSPHEQYF.

V gene TRBV12-3 or TRBV12-4 combines with J gene TRBJ1-2; D call uncertain. The V and J ends lost 3 bases and 7 bases respectively, with 12 bases between them. The CDR3 extends over 13 amino acids. The CDR3 nucleotides read TGTGCCAGCAGTTTGGAGCGAGCCCTTGGCTACACCTTC. Translating it yields CASSLERALGYTF.

The V call is TRBV7-9, the J call TRBJ1-5; the D gene is possibly TRBD1 (5 bases). Germline-derived CDR1 and CDR2 are SEHNR and FQNEAQ (reference sequence). This CDR3 is built from 17 residues. Trimming stripped 5 bases from V and 11 bases from J, with 28 bases between. The CDR3 reads CASSQSPPGLGPGTQHF. CDR3 in DNA: TGTGCCAGCAGCCAAAGCCCCCCGGGACTCGGACCAGGGACCCAGCATTTT.

In its sample, this clone was seen a few times. This rearrangement joins TRBV13 to TRBJ1-2; 8 bases map to TRBD1. V lost 5 bases to trimming and J lost 8 bases; unmatched junction nucleotides: 10. The CDR3 is made up of 14 amino acids. The V gene's germline CDR1 is PRHDT and CDR2 FYEKMQ (reference sequence). CDR3 in DNA: TGTGCCAGCAGCCGCCGGACAGGGCATAGAGGCTACACCTTC. This translates into CASSRRTGHRGYTF.

The V call is TRBV2, the J call TRBJ2-2, with D unresolved. Trimming shortened V by 7 bases and J by 0 bases, and 12 bases separated the two germline ends. The germline V gene has CDR1 SNHLY and CDR2 FYNNEI. The CDR3 runs to 15 residues. In DNA form, the CDR3 reads TGTGCCAGCAAGGTTAGCACTACGAACACCGGGGAGCTGTTTTTT. Translated: CASKVSTTNTGELFF. The variable domain in full, completed from reference TRBV2 and TRBJ2-2, reads EPEVTQTPSHQVTQMGQEVILRCVPISNHLYFYWYRQILGQKVEFLVSFYNNEISEKSEIFDDQFSVERPDGSNFTLKIRSTKLEDSAMYFCASKVSTTNTGELFFGEGSRLTVL.

The CDR3 bases are TGCAGCGCCGTAGTACGGGGGGGGGACTATGGCTACACCTTC. Protein sequence: CSAVVRGGDYGYTF. V is TRBV29-1 and J is TRBJ1-2; a possible D gene is TRBD1 (5 bases). Germline values: CDR1 SQVTM, CDR2 ANQGSEA. The CDR3 consists of 14 residues. Trimming took 7 bases from V and 3 from J, leaving 18 bases between them.

The chain uses TRBV5-4 and TRBJ1-2, with 7 positions matching TRBD1. The germline V gene encodes CDR1 SGHNT and CDR2 YYREEE (reference sequence). The CDR3 has 14 residues. Trimming at V came to 0 bases and at J to 8 bases, leaving 7 bases not matched to a gene. The DNA for the CDR3 is TGTGCCAGCAGCTTGGGGGACAGTTCCCTCGGCTACACCTTC. Encoded protein: CASSLGDSSLGYTF.

The V gene is TRBV3-1 (or the pseudogene TRBV3-2), the J gene TRBJ1-1, with D unresolved. Germline loops: CDR1 LGHDT, CDR2 YNNKEL (reference sequence). The CDR3 is 15 residues long. V was pared by 4 bases and J by 3 bases, with 15 bases between. The CDR3 here is CASSLSVAGYTEAFF. The CDR3 coding sequence is TGTGCCAGCAGCCTGTCCGTGGCCGGGTACACTGAAGCTTTCTTT.

The rearrangement uses TRBV5-4 and TRBJ1-2, with 7 positions matching TRBD1. In germline, CDR1 is SGHNT, CDR2 YYREEE (reference sequence). The CDR3 length is 16 residues. The V and J ends lost 4 bases and 7 bases, in that order; junction bases with no gene match: 16. The CDR3 DNA reads TGTGCCAGCAGCACAGACAGGGTAGCTCCGATGGGTGGCTACACCTTC. Translation: CASSTDRVAPMGGYTF.

The V gene is TRBV10-3, the J gene TRBJ1-1; the D is unclear. There are 16 residues in the CDR3. Germline CDR1 and CDR2: ENHRY and SYGVKD. V lost 5 bases, J lost 4 bases, and 20 bases lay in between. The CDR3 region has the DNA TGTGCCATCAGTCCAGGCGCGGGGAAAGTTGGCACTGAAGCTTTCTTT. It encodes CAISPGAGKVGTEAFF.

Comments on this clone: Within the sample, other DNA sequences also encode this same CDR3. The DNA for the CDR3 is TGTGCCAGCAGCGTGGGAGGGGACACTGAAGCTTTCTTT. It yields the protein CASSVGGDTEAFF. The genes are TRBV9 and TRBJ1-1; the D gene is possibly TRBD1 (5 bases). Trimming pared 2 bases from V and 3 bases from J, leaving 8 bases between. The CDR3 spans 13 residues. Per the germline V gene, CDR1 is SGDLS and CDR2 is YYNGEE.

This chain connects TRBV4-1 to TRBJ1-3; 7 nucleotides agree with TRBD1. With V trimmed by 6 bases and J by 0 bases, 2 bases remained unmatched. Germline-derived CDR1 and CDR2 are MGHRA and YSYEKL. This CDR3 region has 14 residues. CDR3 coding DNA: TGCGCCAGCAGACAGGGGTCCTCTGGAAACACCATATATTTT. Translation: CASRQGSSGNTIYF.

The chain has TRBV5-4 and TRBJ2-7, with D unclear. Trimming removed 4 bases at V and 0 bases at J, with 14 bases between. This CDR3 has 15 amino acids. Germline V lookup: CDR1 SGHNT, CDR2 YYREEE (reference sequence). The CDR3 DNA sequence: TGTGCCAGCAGCACCCAAATCACGAGCTCCTACGAGCAGTACTTC. Protein sequence: CASSTQITSSYEQYF.

The J gene is TRBJ1-6, the V gene TRBV7-2; D unclear. CDR3 length: 13 amino acids. Germline CDR1 reads SGHTA; CDR2 reads FQGNSA. Trimming pared 3 bases from V and 6 bases from J, leaving 6 bases between. CDR3 loop: CASSFQINSPLHF. CDR3 nucleotide sequence: TGTGCCAGCAGCTTCCAGATTAATTCACCCCTCCACTTT.

This clone was detected only once. The gene calls are TRBV9 and TRBJ2-7, with 14 bases lining up with TRBD2. Germline CDR1 and CDR2: SGDLS and YYNGEE. Unmatched junction bases numbered 8, after V lost 0 bases and J lost 3 bases. The CDR3 is 18 residues long. CDR3 sequence (DNA): TGTGCCAGCAGCGTAGTACCCCTAGGGACTAGCGGGAGCTACGAGCAGTACTTC. Translated, it gives CASSVVPLGTSGSYEQYF. The full variable domain, its missing parts supplied by reference TRBV9 and TRBJ2-7, is DSGVTQTPKHLITATGQRVTLRCSPRSGDLSVYWYQQSLDQGLQFLIQYYNGEERAKGNILERFSAQQFPDLHSELNLSSLELGDSALYFCASSVVPLGTSGSYEQYFGPGTRLTVT.

The chain has TRBV5-1 and TRBJ2-5, with D tentatively TRBD2 (5 bases). The ends were cut back, 1 base at V and 10 bases at J, with 20 bases in the middle. Germline loops: CDR1 SGHRS, CDR2 YFSETQ. The CDR3 consists of 15 residues. The CDR3 loop reads CASSLISGSPEGQYF. The CDR3 DNA reads TGCGCCAGCAGCTTGATCAGCGGATCCCCCGAGGGCCAGTACTTC.

The genes are TRBV19 and TRBJ1-5, with 8 bases fitting TRBD1. V trimming: 9 bases; J trimming: 0 bases; junction bases outside the gene matches: 13. This CDR3 contains 17 residues. Germline CDR1 reads LNHDA; CDR2 reads SQIVND (reference sequence). Here the CDR3 reads CASSQGELLYSNQPQHF. The CDR3 DNA reads as TGTGCCAGCTCACAGGGGGAGCTTCTTTATAGCAATCAGCCCCAGCATTTT.